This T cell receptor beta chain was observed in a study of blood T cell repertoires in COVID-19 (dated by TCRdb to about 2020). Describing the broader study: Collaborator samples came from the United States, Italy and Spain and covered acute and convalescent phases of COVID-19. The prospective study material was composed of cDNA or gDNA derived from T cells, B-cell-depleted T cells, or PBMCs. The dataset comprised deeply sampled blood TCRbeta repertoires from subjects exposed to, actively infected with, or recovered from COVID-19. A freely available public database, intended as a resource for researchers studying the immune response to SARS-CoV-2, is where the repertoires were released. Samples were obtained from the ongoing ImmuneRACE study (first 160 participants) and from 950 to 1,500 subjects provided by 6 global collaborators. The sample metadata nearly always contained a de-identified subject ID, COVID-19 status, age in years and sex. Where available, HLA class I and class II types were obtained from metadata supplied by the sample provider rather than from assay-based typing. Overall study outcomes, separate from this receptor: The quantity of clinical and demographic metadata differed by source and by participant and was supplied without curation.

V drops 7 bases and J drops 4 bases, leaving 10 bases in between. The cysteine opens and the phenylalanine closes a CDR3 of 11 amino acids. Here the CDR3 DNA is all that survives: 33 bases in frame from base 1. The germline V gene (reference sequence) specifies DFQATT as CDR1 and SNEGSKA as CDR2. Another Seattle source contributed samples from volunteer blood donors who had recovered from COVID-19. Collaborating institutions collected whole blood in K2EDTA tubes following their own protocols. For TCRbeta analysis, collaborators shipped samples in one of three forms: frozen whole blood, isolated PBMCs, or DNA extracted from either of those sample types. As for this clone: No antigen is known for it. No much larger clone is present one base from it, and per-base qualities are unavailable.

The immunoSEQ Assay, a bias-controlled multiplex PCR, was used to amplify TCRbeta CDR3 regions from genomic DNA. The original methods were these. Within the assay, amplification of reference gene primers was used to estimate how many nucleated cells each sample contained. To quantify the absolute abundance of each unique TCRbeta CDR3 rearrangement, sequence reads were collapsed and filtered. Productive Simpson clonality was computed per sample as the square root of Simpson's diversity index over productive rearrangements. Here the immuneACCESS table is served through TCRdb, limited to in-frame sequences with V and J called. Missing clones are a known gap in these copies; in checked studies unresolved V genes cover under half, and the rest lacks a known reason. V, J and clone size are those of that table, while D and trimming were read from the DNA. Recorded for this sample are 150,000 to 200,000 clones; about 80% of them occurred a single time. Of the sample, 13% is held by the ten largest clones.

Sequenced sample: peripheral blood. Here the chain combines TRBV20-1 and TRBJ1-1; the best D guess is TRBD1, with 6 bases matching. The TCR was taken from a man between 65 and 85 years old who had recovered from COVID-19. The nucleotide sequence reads TGCAGTGGCCAGGGGTCCACTGAAGCTTTCTTT. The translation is CSGQGSTEAFF.